This T cell receptor beta chain emerged from a study of T cell repertoires in cytomegalovirus infection. Background on the study: The public TCR beta signatures pointed to both CMV infection and matching HLA type.

Note on this clonotype: Its antigen is as yet unknown. One end of the junction does not line up with germline, which may come from a read error.

MiXCR, applied by TCRdb to the reads, yields one record per CDR3 protein. The sample lists 700,000 to 950,000 distinct CDR3 sequences, roughly 33% seen once, with around 12% in the top ten. The starting material was cultured CD8+ T cells from PBMCs, obtained from culture after CMV antigen stimulation. The sequence was collected from a human donor in good health (CMV status not recorded). Some clones in this sample may be carry-over from other donors' samples.

The CDR3 bases are TGTGCCATCAGTTACGGACTATCCCTCACAGATACGCAGTATTTT. This sequence encodes CAISYGLSLTDTQYF. This chain uses TRBV6-6 with TRBJ2-3; maybe TRBD2 (6 bases). Per the germline V gene, CDR1 is MNHNY and CDR2 is SVGAGI (reference sequence). This CDR3 spans 15 amino acids.